A selection of T cell receptor beta chains follows, all from one sample in a study of blood T cell repertoires in COVID-19. The assay was immunoSEQ multiplex PCR, and TCRdb's table has in-frame clones only and misses some. Of around 300,000 clones in the sample, just under 90% were seen once. Source material: PBMCs or T cells enriched from blood (not recorded which). These receptors all stem from a woman aged 30 to 39 who had recovered from COVID-19. Each CDR3 is given with its conserved first and last residue. D genes are given only for firm matches. The size of a clone is reported for some rows only, either as once, few or many, or as a class for expanded clones.

abundance: -
d_gene: -
j_gene: TRBJ1-2
v_gene: TRBV7-3
CDR3nt: TGTGCCAGCAGCAAACAGAGCTATGGCTACACCTTC
CDR3aa: CASSKQSYGYTF

abundance: -
d_gene: -
j_gene: TRBJ2-7
v_gene: TRBV5-1
CDR3nt: TGCGCCAGCAGCTTGGGACAGGAGGTGAACGAGCAGTACTTC
CDR3aa: CASSLGQEVNEQYF

abundance: -
d_gene: -
j_gene: TRBJ1-1
v_gene: TRBV6-5
CDR3nt: TGTGCCAGCAAGGAAGGGGACATTGAAGCTTTCTTT
CDR3aa: CASKEGDIEAFF

abundance: -
d_gene: TRBD2
j_gene: TRBJ2-1
v_gene: TRBV3-1/TRBV3-2
CDR3nt: TGTGCCAGCAGCTACATACGTAGCGGGGAGCAGTTCTTC
CDR3aa: CASSYIRSGEQFF

abundance: -
d_gene: TRBD1
j_gene: TRBJ2-7
v_gene: TRBV4-3
CDR3nt: TGCGCCAGCAGCCCAGCTAGGGGGCCCTACGAGCAGTACTTC
CDR3aa: CASSPARGPYEQYF

abundance: -
d_gene: TRBD2
j_gene: TRBJ2-7
v_gene: TRBV7-8
CDR3nt: TGTGCCAGCAGCTTAGCGGGAGGGCCCTACGAGCAGTACTTC
CDR3aa: CASSLAGGPYEQYF

abundance: -
d_gene: -
j_gene: TRBJ2-6
v_gene: TRBV27
CDR3nt: TGTGCCAGCAGTAGGAGCCTGGGGCAGGTCCTTTCTGGGGCCAACGTCCTGACTTTC
CDR3aa: CASSRSLGQVLSGANVLTF

abundance: -
d_gene: -
j_gene: TRBJ2-6
v_gene: TRBV7-3
CDR3nt: TGTGCCAGCAGCTTAGACTATGCTGGGGCCAACGTCCTGACTTTC
CDR3aa: CASSLDYAGANVLTF

abundance: -
d_gene: TRBD1
j_gene: TRBJ1-5
v_gene: TRBV19
CDR3nt: TGTGCCAGTAGTATCGCCCCGACAGGGGGCAATCAGCCCCAGCATTTT
CDR3aa: CASSIAPTGGNQPQHF

abundance: -
d_gene: TRBD1
j_gene: TRBJ1-1
v_gene: TRBV5-1
CDR3nt: TGCGCCAGCAGCTTATCCCGACAGGGCTTGGCTGAAGCTTTCTTT
CDR3aa: CASSLSRQGLAEAFF

abundance: -
d_gene: -
j_gene: TRBJ2-4
v_gene: TRBV28
CDR3nt: TGTGCCAGCAACACCCGACTGGGAGACATTCAGTACTTC
CDR3aa: CASNTRLGDIQYF

abundance: -
d_gene: TRBD2
j_gene: TRBJ2-3
v_gene: TRBV6-5
CDR3nt: TGTGCCCAGCGCGCTTTTCCGGGAGGTCGAGATACGCAGTATTTT
CDR3aa: CAQRAFPGGRDTQYF

abundance: -
d_gene: -
j_gene: TRBJ2-7
v_gene: TRBV6-5
CDR3nt: TGTGCCAGCAGTCGCAGGGGCTCCTACGAGCAGTACTTC
CDR3aa: CASSRRGSYEQYF

abundance: -
d_gene: TRBD1
j_gene: TRBJ2-2
v_gene: TRBV29-1
CDR3nt: TGCAGCGTTAACAGGAGGACAGGGGGCACGGACACCGGGGAGCTGTTTTTT
CDR3aa: CSVNRRTGGTDTGELFF

abundance: -
d_gene: -
j_gene: TRBJ1-1
v_gene: TRBV30
CDR3nt: TGTGCCTGGAGTGCCGAGGCTCAGTACACTGAAGCTTTCTTT
CDR3aa: CAWSAEAQYTEAFF

abundance: -
d_gene: -
j_gene: TRBJ1-6
v_gene: TRBV27
CDR3nt: TGTGCCAGCAGTTTAGCGGCCGAGATTAATTCACCCCTCCACTTT
CDR3aa: CASSLAAEINSPLHF

abundance: -
d_gene: TRBD1
j_gene: TRBJ1-2
v_gene: TRBV19
CDR3nt: TGTGCCAGTAGTATAGATCTTCAGGGGGTCCGAGCCCGAAACGACTATGGCTACACCTTC
CDR3aa: CASSIDLQGVRARNDYGYTF

abundance: -
d_gene: TRBD1
j_gene: TRBJ1-5
v_gene: TRBV4-3
CDR3nt: TGCGCCAGCAGCCCTTTGGGGACAGACACCAATCAGCCCCAGCATTTT
CDR3aa: CASSPLGTDTNQPQHF

abundance: -
d_gene: -
j_gene: TRBJ2-1
v_gene: TRBV9
CDR3nt: TGTGCCAGCAGCCCACGCCTTCCAAGCGGGCCCCCCTACAATGAGCAGTTCTTC
CDR3aa: CASSPRLPSGPPYNEQFF

abundance: -
d_gene: TRBD2
j_gene: TRBJ2-1
v_gene: TRBV5-4
CDR3nt: TGTGCCAGCAGCCCAGGGACTAGCGGGAGGTACAGCAATGAGCAGTTCTTC
CDR3aa: CASSPGTSGRYSNEQFF

abundance: few
d_gene: -
j_gene: TRBJ1-1
v_gene: TRBV15
CDR3nt: TGTGCCACCAGCAGATCCCAGGTGAACACTGAAGCTTTCTTT
CDR3aa: CATSRSQVNTEAFF

abundance: -
d_gene: TRBD2
j_gene: TRBJ2-5
v_gene: TRBV3-1/TRBV3-2
CDR3nt: TGTGCCAGCAGCCAAGAGTATACTAGCGGGAACCAAGAGACCCAGTACTTC
CDR3aa: CASSQEYTSGNQETQYF

abundance: -
d_gene: TRBD1
j_gene: TRBJ1-2
v_gene: TRBV25-1
CDR3nt: TGTGCCAGCAGAGGGAACGGACAGGGTGGCTATGGCTACACCTTC
CDR3aa: CASRGNGQGGYGYTF

abundance: -
d_gene: -
j_gene: TRBJ2-3
v_gene: TRBV27
CDR3nt: TGTGCCAGCAGCCTTCTGGGGACACAAACCACAGATACGCAGTATTTT
CDR3aa: CASSLLGTQTTDTQYF

abundance: -
d_gene: -
j_gene: TRBJ2-1
v_gene: TRBV6-4
CDR3nt: TGTGCCAGCAGTGACTCGAATGCCCCAGGGGAGCAGTTCTTC
CDR3aa: CASSDSNAPGEQFF

abundance: -
d_gene: -
j_gene: TRBJ1-1
v_gene: TRBV19
CDR3nt: TGTGCCAGTAGTATAACGGGATCGAACACTGAAGCTTTCTTT
CDR3aa: CASSITGSNTEAFF

abundance: -
d_gene: -
j_gene: TRBJ1-4
v_gene: TRBV21-1
CDR3nt: TGTGCCAGCAGCTCTAAGGACAGAAATGAAAAACTGTTTTTT
CDR3aa: CASSSKDRNEKLFF

abundance: -
d_gene: -
j_gene: TRBJ2-2
v_gene: TRBV10-1
CDR3nt: TGCGCCAGCAGTGCCTCCGGGACTCCCGGGGAGCTGTTTTTT
CDR3aa: CASSASGTPGELFF

abundance: -
d_gene: TRBD2
j_gene: TRBJ2-2
v_gene: TRBV27
CDR3nt: TGTGCCAGCAGGCCACTAGCGGGGCAGAACACCGGGGAGCTGTTTTTT
CDR3aa: CASRPLAGQNTGELFF

abundance: -
d_gene: -
j_gene: TRBJ2-1
v_gene: TRBV30
CDR3nt: TGTGCCTGGAGTGTACAGGGAGGGGATGTCAATGAGCAGTTCTTC
CDR3aa: CAWSVQGGDVNEQFF

abundance: -
d_gene: -
j_gene: TRBJ1-2
v_gene: TRBV6-5
CDR3nt: TGTGCCAGCAAACCAGGGGCTAACTATGGCTACACCTTC
CDR3aa: CASKPGANYGYTF

abundance: -
d_gene: -
j_gene: TRBJ1-1
v_gene: TRBV29-1
CDR3nt: TGCAGCGTTGAACCTCTTTTACGGGGCACTGAAGCTTTCTTT
CDR3aa: CSVEPLLRGTEAFF

abundance: -
d_gene: -
j_gene: TRBJ1-2
v_gene: TRBV4-1
CDR3nt: TGCGCCAGCAGCCCCCCCGGGACTGCGGCCTATGGCTACACCTTC
CDR3aa: CASSPPGTAAYGYTF

abundance: once
d_gene: -
j_gene: TRBJ2-1
v_gene: TRBV11-3
CDR3nt: TGTGCCAGCAGCTTAGATACGGGAATTCGCAATGAGCAGTTCTTC
CDR3aa: CASSLDTGIRNEQFF

abundance: once
d_gene: -
j_gene: TRBJ1-5
v_gene: TRBV28
CDR3nt: TGTGCCAGCATATCCGATGGGTCGCCGGGGCCCCAGCATTTT
CDR3aa: CASISDGSPGPQHF

abundance: -
d_gene: -
j_gene: TRBJ1-1
v_gene: TRBV7-9
CDR3nt: TGTGCCACCCGGGGTATTCCTAACACTGAAGCTTTCTTT
CDR3aa: CATRGIPNTEAFF

abundance: -
d_gene: -
j_gene: TRBJ1-1
v_gene: TRBV19
CDR3nt: TGTGCCAGTAGTGCCACCCGTAGAGCAGGGAAGGACACTGAAGCTTTCTTT
CDR3aa: CASSATRRAGKDTEAFF

abundance: -
d_gene: TRBD1
j_gene: TRBJ1-5
v_gene: TRBV18
CDR3nt: TGTGCCAGCTCGGGCAGCGGACAGGGCGATCAGCCCCAGCATTTT
CDR3aa: CASSGSGQGDQPQHF

abundance: once
d_gene: -
j_gene: TRBJ1-4
v_gene: TRBV30
CDR3nt: TGTGCCTGGAATACAGTGGCAGGGGAAAAACTGTTTTTT
CDR3aa: CAWNTVAGEKLFF

abundance: once
d_gene: TRBD1
j_gene: TRBJ2-4
v_gene: TRBV4-3
CDR3nt: TGCGCCAGCAGCCAAGGAAACAGGGGGAACGTTCGGAACATTCAGTACTTC
CDR3aa: CASSQGNRGNVRNIQYF

abundance: -
d_gene: TRBD1
j_gene: TRBJ2-3
v_gene: TRBV5-1
CDR3nt: TGCGCCAGCAGCCCGGGACAGGAGAGCACAGATACGCAGTATTTT
CDR3aa: CASSPGQESTDTQYF

abundance: once
d_gene: -
j_gene: TRBJ2-7
v_gene: TRBV2
CDR3nt: TGTGCCAGCATCAAAACGGATAGCTCATCCTACGAGCAGTACTTC
CDR3aa: CASIKTDSSSYEQYF

abundance: -
d_gene: -
j_gene: TRBJ2-1
v_gene: TRBV11-3
CDR3nt: TGTGCCAGCAGCCAGAGGACCTACAATGAGCAGTTCTTC
CDR3aa: CASSQRTYNEQFF

abundance: -
d_gene: TRBD2
j_gene: TRBJ2-1
v_gene: TRBV27
CDR3nt: TGTGCCAGCAGCCCGTGGGGTAGCGGGAGGTTTAGCTCCTACAATGAGCAGTTCTTC
CDR3aa: CASSPWGSGRFSSYNEQFF